Sequencing of this T cell receptor (beta chain) was carried out in a study of blood T cell repertoires in COVID-19. Study background: The United States, Italy and Spain were the sources of the acute and convalescent COVID-19 samples.

Germline V gene data show CDR1 as SGDLS and CDR2 as YYNGEE. V was trimmed by 0 bases and J by 8 bases, leaving 11 bases between them. The CDR3 is 13 residues long. The age range of participants was about 18 to 100 years, with residence in about two dozen US areas. Cohort assignment relied on participant-reported clinical history. During the 2 weeks before they entered the study, exposed participants had met someone with a PCR-confirmed or clinician-diagnosed COVID-19 case. Sequenced by immunoSEQ multiplex PCR; TCRdb stores in-frame clones only, minus some. The table includes a few hundred thousand clones, roughly 84% detected once.

Sequenced sample: PBMCs or T cells enriched from blood (not recorded which). The sequence was collected from a woman between 50 and 59 years old who had been exposed to COVID-19. The chain has TRBV9 and TRBJ1-2; perhaps TRBD1 as D (5 bases). The CDR3 here is CASSVAGVRGYTF. The CDR3 DNA sequence: TGTGCCAGCAGCGTAGCGGGGGTCCGGGGCTACACCTTC.